Following are 32 T cell receptor beta chains from one sample sequenced in a study of blood T cell repertoires in COVID-19. Repertoires were generated with immunoSEQ multiplex PCR, while TCRdb's copy carries only in-frame clones and drops some. The sample lists roughly 120,000 clones, over 80% occurring once. Sequenced: peripheral blood. The source is a human donor in a cohort sampled during active COVID-19.

This clone was recorded once. CDR3 coding DNA: TGTGCCTTCGGGACAGGGAGTGGGATGAACACTGAAGCTTTCTTT. Amino acids: CAFGTGSGMNTEAFF. The chain couples TRBV2 to TRBJ1-1, with TRBD1 matching 9 bases. The CDR3 spans 15 residues. V was pared by 11 bases and J by 0 bases, with 10 bases of the junction left unmatched. CDR1 and CDR2 (germline): SNHLY, FYNNEI.

This clone occurred once. This chain uses TRBV19 with TRBJ1-5; D gene uncertain. There are 16 residues in the CDR3. With 5 bases removed from V and 0 bases from J, the gap between germline ends came to 14 bases. Germline V gene sequence: CDR1 LNHDA, CDR2 SQIVND (reference sequence). The CDR3 loop reads CASSFRQDYSNQPQHF. CDR3 DNA sequence: TGTGCCAGTAGTTTTAGGCAGGATTATAGCAATCAGCCCCAGCATTTT. The full variable domain, in which reference TRBV19 and TRBJ1-5 provide the parts outside the CDR3, is DGGITQSPKYLFRKEGQNVTLSCEQNLNHDAMYWYRQDPGQGLRLIYYSQIVNDFQKGDIAEGYSVSREKKESFPLTVTSAQKNPTAFYLCASSFRQDYSNQPQHFGDGTRLSIL.

This clone was seen a single time. The rearrangement uses TRBV4-1 and TRBJ1-3; TRBD1 is a possible D gene (5 bases). The CDR3 consists of 13 residues. The germline CDR1 and CDR2 sequences are MGHRA and YSYEKL. V was trimmed by 0 bases and J by 8 bases, leaving 8 bases between them. DNA of the CDR3: TGCGCCAGCAGCCAAGAGCAGGGATACACCATATATTTT. This codes for CASSQEQGYTIYF.

The V and J genes are TRBV28 and TRBJ1-2, with TRBD1 matching over 7 bases. Losses at the gene ends were 6 bases for V and 3 bases for J; bases not matched to a gene: 4. This CDR3 has 13 amino acids. In germline, CDR1 is MDHEN, CDR2 SYDVKM. The DNA of the CDR3 is TGTGCCAGCAGGCGACAGGGTGACTATGGCTACACCTTC. Translating gives CASRRQGDYGYTF.

This clone was seen more than once but under ten times. V gene TRBV5-1 combines with J gene TRBJ1-1; D might be TRBD1 (5 bases). V lost 5 bases and J lost 0, with 8 bases in between. The CDR3 loop spans 13 amino acids. CDR1 and CDR2 from the germline V gene are SGHRS and YFSETQ. Here the CDR3 DNA reads TGCGCCAGCAGAGAAGGGGTGAACACTGAAGCTTTCTTT. Translating gives CASREGVNTEAFF.

V and J are TRBV4-2 and TRBJ1-1, with D possibly TRBD1 on 6 matching bases. Germline assignment: CDR1 LGHNA and CDR2 YNFKEQ. V was cut by 5 bases and J by 4 bases, with 14 bases left in between. The CDR3 has 14 residues. CDR3 protein: CASSSPGEGTEAFF. The CDR3 nucleotides read TGTGCCAGCAGCTCCCCAGGGGAAGGCACTGAAGCTTTCTTT.

V usage is TRBV4-3 and J usage is TRBJ1-2; D ambiguous. Trimming took 3 bases from V and 8 from J, leaving 13 bases between them. The CDR3 loop spans 13 amino acids. Per the germline V gene, CDR1 is LGHNA and CDR2 is YSLEER. This CDR3 is CASSHRLDGGYTF. The CDR3 coding sequence is TGCGCCAGCAGCCATCGGCTAGACGGCGGCTACACCTTC.

The genes are TRBV28 and TRBJ2-7, with D unresolved. V was trimmed by 7 bases and J by 2 bases, leaving 9 bases between them. Germline V gene lookup returns CDR1 MDHEN and CDR2 SYDVKM. This CDR3 is built from 12 residues. The chain's CDR3 is CASTRNTYEQYF. The DNA for the CDR3 is TGTGCCAGCACGAGGAATACCTACGAGCAGTACTTC.

The V and J genes are TRBV3-1 (or the pseudogene TRBV3-2) and TRBJ1-3; D perhaps matches TRBD1 (5 bases). This CDR3 spans 14 amino acids. Deletions cut 4 bases from V and 3 bases from J, with 10 bases between. Germline V CDR1 and CDR2: LGHDT, YNNKEL (reference sequence). The CDR3 bases are TGTGCCAGCAGCCCGGGGGGTGGTGGAAACACCATATATTTT. Translating it yields CASSPGGGGNTIYF.

The rearrangement joins TRBV15 to TRBJ2-2; maybe TRBD2 (7 bases). Germline CDR1 is LNHNV and CDR2 is YYDKDF (reference sequence). The CDR3 sequence is 16 residues long. Trimming took off 11 bases at V and 1 base at J, with 20 bases between the two ends. CDR3 nucleotide sequence: TGTGCCGCTAGAGTAGGGGGGGCCCTGAACACCGGGGAGCTGTTTTTT. Translation gives CAARVGGALNTGELFF.

The chain uses TRBV4-3 and TRBJ2-1; 9 positions agree with TRBD2. The CDR3 has 15 residues. Germline V gene lookup returns CDR1 LGHNA and CDR2 YSLEER. V gave up 4 bases and J gave up 9 bases; unmatched junction bases: 10. CDR3 loop: CASSLEGGRVTEQFF. The CDR3 region has the DNA TGCGCCAGCAGCCTAGAGGGCGGGAGGGTAACTGAGCAGTTCTTC.

This rearrangement joins TRBV4-1 to TRBJ1-1, with TRBD1 matching over 7 bases. The CDR3 consists of 16 residues. Germline V gene sequence: CDR1 MGHRA, CDR2 YSYEKL. The V gene end was trimmed by 4 bases and the J gene end by 2 bases; junction bases not matched to a gene: 10. The CDR3 bases are TGCGCCAGCAGCCCTACAATGGGACAGTCAAACACTGAAGCTTTCTTT. Translating gives CASSPTMGQSNTEAFF.

This clone was detected only once. The CDR3 does not end in the conserved phenylalanine or tryptophan, so this is likely a read error. Because the CDR3's place on the DNA is in doubt, the DNA is left out and the CDR3 is given as listed by TCRdb. Here the CDR3 reads CASSHAGTLI. The chain couples TRBV7-2 to TRBJ2-3; the table's D call, TRBD2, was not checked against the DNA. The CDR3 totals 10 residues, both ends included. Germline loops: CDR1 SGHTA, CDR2 FQGNSA.

This clone was seen only once. The rearrangement joins TRBV4-1 to TRBJ2-3, with TRBD2 matching 13 bases. The CDR3 loop spans 17 amino acids. With 3 bases clipped from V and 2 bases from J, the junction kept 5 bases outside the gene matches. Germline CDR1 MGHRA, CDR2 YSYEKL. The CDR3 nucleotides are TGCGCCAGCAGCCACAGACTAGCGGGGGGCGTCACAGATACGCAGTATTTT. Amino acids: CASSHRLAGGVTDTQYF.

The rearrangement uses TRBV4-1 and TRBJ2-7; 9 bases are shared with TRBD2. CDR1 and CDR2 from the germline V gene are MGHRA and YSYEKL. The CDR3 consists of 15 residues. After removal of 1 base from V and 2 bases from J, the junction contained 3 bases not matched to a gene. CDR3 nucleotides: TGCGCCAGCAGCCAAGGGCGGGGGGGTACCTACGAGCAGTACTTC. Translating it yields CASSQGRGGTYEQYF.

This rearrangement joins TRBV9 to TRBJ2-5; TRBD2 matches 11 bases. The CDR3 runs 18 residues. Germline values: CDR1 SGDLS, CDR2 YYNGEE. V lost 4 bases to trimming and J lost 4 bases; unmatched junction nucleotides: 15. CDR3 DNA sequence: TGTGCCAGCAGCCCCCGAAGCGCTAGCGGGAGGCAAGGAGAGACCCAGTACTTC. This gives the protein CASSPRSASGRQGETQYF.

This clone was counted a few times. The chain employs TRBV6-5 and TRBJ1-4, with TRBD1 identical over 7 bases. The CDR3 runs 14 residues. Trimming removed 6 bases from V and 8 bases from J; junction bases left unmatched: 9. CDR1 and CDR2 from the germline V gene are MNHEY and SVGAGI. CDR3 sequence: CASSHRGKGEKLFF. The CDR3 DNA follows: TGTGCCAGCAGCCACAGGGGTAAGGGGGAAAAACTGTTTTTT.

This clone was found many times. V is TRBV6-5 and J is TRBJ2-5; D gene uncertain. V was trimmed by 0 bases and J by 5 bases, leaving 13 bases between them. Germline V lookup: CDR1 MNHEY, CDR2 SVGAGI. This CDR3 is 15 amino acids long. CDR3 in amino acids: CASSYSISTSETQYF. The CDR3, as DNA: TGTGCCAGCAGTTACTCGATTTCGACATCTGAGACCCAGTACTTC.

The chain combines TRBV20-1 with TRBJ1-1, with D uncertain. V was cut by 2 bases and J by 1 base, with 2 bases left in between. The CDR3 has 11 residues. CDR1 is DFQATT and CDR2 is SNEGSKA in the germline V gene (reference sequence). The CDR3, as DNA: TGCAGTGCTAGACAGAACACTGAAGCTTTCTTT. This translates into CSARQNTEAFF.

The chain combines TRBV24-1 with TRBJ2-3; 11 bases line up with TRBD2. CDR3 length: 16 residues. Germline-derived CDR1 and CDR2 are KGHDR and SFDVKD. The ends lost 4 bases at V and 3 bases at J; junction bases unmatched: 5. CDR3: CATSDPRLAGTDTQYF. The CDR3 region has the DNA TGTGCCACCAGTGACCCGAGACTAGCGGGGACAGATACGCAGTATTTT.

This chain links TRBV4-1 with TRBJ2-6; D unresolved. The CDR3 runs to 16 residues. Germline assignment: CDR1 MGHRA and CDR2 YSYEKL. Trimming removed 4 bases from V and 0 bases from J, with 10 bases in between. Here the CDR3 DNA reads TGCGCCAGCAGCCCCCACGTCAGCTCTGGGGCCAACGTCCTGACTTTC. Encoded protein: CASSPHVSSGANVLTF.

The chain employs TRBV7-2 and TRBJ2-4; 12 positions match TRBD2. The ends lost 1 base at V and 1 base at J; junction bases unmatched: 5. The germline gives CDR1 SGHTA, CDR2 FQGNSA. CDR3 size: 18 residues. CDR3 amino acids: CASSLGTSGTMAKNIQYF. CDR3 DNA: TGTGCCAGCAGCTTAGGGACTAGCGGGACCATGGCCAAAAACATTCAGTACTTC. Looking up the rest from reference TRBV7-2 and TRBJ2-4 gives the full variable domain: GAGVSQSPSNKVTEKGKDVELRCDPISGHTALYWYRQSLGQGLEFLIYFQGNSAPDKSGLPSDRFSAERTGGSVSTLTIQRTQQEDSAVYLCASSLGTSGTMAKNIQYFGAGTRLSVL.

The V and J genes are TRBV24-1 and TRBJ2-1, with TRBD2 matching 7 bases. The V gene's germline CDR1 is KGHDR and CDR2 SFDVKD. The CDR3 spans 16 residues. J was trimmed by 0 bases and V by 5 bases; bases with no gene match: 6. The CDR3 loop reads CATSVGAGYSYNEQFF. CDR3 in DNA: TGTGCCACCAGTGTTGGAGCGGGGTACTCCTACAATGAGCAGTTCTTC.

The gene calls are TRBV7-9 and TRBJ2-3; maybe TRBD2 (6 bases). The germline V and J ends were trimmed by 7 bases and 1 base, with 27 bases remaining between them. Germline lookup yields CDR1 SEHNR and CDR2 FQNEAQ (reference sequence). This CDR3 comprises 19 residues. CDR3 protein: CASTPGLGGKGGGTDTQYF. CDR3 bases: TGTGCCAGCACCCCCGGGCTGGGCGGGAAAGGTGGGGGCACAGATACGCAGTATTTT.

This clone was observed once. This chain uses TRBV7-2 with TRBJ1-2; 9 bases are a match to TRBD1. Germline V lookup: CDR1 SGHTA, CDR2 FQGNSA. This CDR3 region has 14 residues. V was clipped by 0 bases and J by 4 bases; unmatched bases: 0. CDR3 coding DNA: TGTGCCAGCAGCTTAGCGACAGGGGGCTATGGCTACACCTTC. Translation gives CASSLATGGYGYTF.

This chain connects TRBV28 to TRBJ2-3, with 13 nucleotides matching TRBD2. CDR1 and CDR2 from the germline V gene are MDHEN and SYDVKM. The CDR3 contains 16 residues. Losses at the gene ends were 6 bases for V and 6 bases for J; bases not matched to a gene: 9. The chain's CDR3 is CASRTSGTSGTDTQYF. CDR3 bases: TGTGCCAGCAGAACGTCCGGGACTAGCGGGACGGATACGCAGTATTTT.

The V call is TRBV28, the J call TRBJ2-1; 12 bases map to TRBD2. CDR3 size: 18 residues. V lost 8 bases and J lost 3; bases outside the gene matches: 14. The germline gives CDR1 MDHEN, CDR2 SYDVKM. CDR3 in amino acids: CASRLRWTSGTRYNEQFF. The DNA for the CDR3 is TGTGCCAGCCGTCTGCGGTGGACTAGCGGGACTCGCTACAATGAGCAGTTCTTC.

The chain uses TRBV3-1 (or the pseudogene TRBV3-2) and TRBJ2-7, with a tentative D call TRBD1 (5 bases). V was trimmed by 2 bases and J by 6 bases, leaving 8 bases between them. The CDR3 is 12 residues long. Germline V lookup: CDR1 LGHDT, CDR2 YNNKEL (reference sequence). CDR3 amino acids: CASSQIRAEQYF. CDR3 DNA sequence: TGTGCCAGCAGCCAAATCAGGGCCGAGCAGTACTTC.

The chain uses TRBV15 and TRBJ1-1; tentatively, D is TRBD1 (6 bases). V was cut by 2 bases and J by 0 bases, with 10 bases left in between. The CDR3 length is 15 residues. Germline-derived CDR1 and CDR2 are LNHNV and YYDKDF (reference sequence). The CDR3 nucleotides are TGTGCCACCAGCAGAACAGGGTTATTGAACACTGAAGCTTTCTTT. This encodes CATSRTGLLNTEAFF.

The table lists this clone with a few counts. The chain has TRBV6-5 and TRBJ1-6; D is uncertain. The CDR3 length is 13 residues. Per germline, CDR1 MNHEY and CDR2 SVGAGI. The V end was cut by 6 bases, the J end by 8 bases, with 11 bases between. The CDR3 nucleotides read TGTGCCAGCAGCCCGATGGGCTATTCACCCCTCCACTTT. This encodes CASSPMGYSPLHF.

The chain recombines TRBV18 with TRBJ2-2; D not resolved. CDR1 KGHSH and CDR2 LQKENI come from the germline V gene. The V gene lost 1 base and the J gene lost 5 bases, with 14 bases spanning the gap. The CDR3 extends over 16 amino acids. The CDR3 is CASSPRRGEETGELFF. In nucleotides, the CDR3 is TGTGCCAGCTCACCACGAAGAGGAGAAGAAACCGGGGAGCTGTTTTTT.

This clone was detected once. This CDR3 is CASGQRGAQETQYF. The CDR3 nucleotides are TGTGCCAGCGGGCAGCGGGGGGCGCAAGAGACCCAGTACTTC. The chain uses TRBV2 and TRBJ2-5; 9 bases fit TRBD2. Looked up from germline, CDR1 is SNHLY and CDR2 is FYNNEI. The V gene end was trimmed by 8 bases and the J gene end by 2 bases; junction bases not matched to a gene: 6. CDR3 length equals 14 residues.